This TCR beta chain was obtained from a study of blood T cell repertoires in COVID-19 (dated by TCRdb to about 2020). Regarding the complete study: Samples from collaborators originated in the United States, Italy and Spain and spanned both the acute and convalescent phases of COVID-19. The prospective study material was composed of cDNA or gDNA derived from T cells, B-cell-depleted T cells, or PBMCs. The dataset comprised deeply sampled blood TCRbeta repertoires from subjects exposed to, actively infected with, or recovered from COVID-19. A freely available public database, intended as a resource for researchers studying the immune response to SARS-CoV-2, is where the repertoires were released. Samples came from the ongoing ImmuneRACE study (first 160 participants) plus 1,254 subjects from 6 global collaborators. A de-identified subject ID, COVID-19 status, age in years and sex were almost always included in the sample metadata. Where available, HLA class I and class II types were obtained from metadata supplied by the sample provider rather than from assay-based typing. What the study reported, not specific to this receptor: How much clinical and demographic metadata was included differed by source and by participant, and the metadata was provided uncurated.

The CDR3 goes from the cysteine to the phenylalanine over 15 residues. This entry keeps only the CDR3 DNA: 45 bases, framed from base 1. CDR1 and CDR2 are drawn from the germline V gene: MDHEN, SYDVKM. The V end gives up 3 bases and the J end 6 bases, leaving 3 bases in the junction not matched to a gene. With respect to this clone: Its antigen remains unidentified. Per-base quality was not reported, and no clone a single base away is much larger than it.

One collaborating source in Seattle enrolled patients while the patients were actively infected and followed the patients over time throughout the course of disease. Collaborating institutions collected whole blood in K2EDTA tubes following their own protocols. For TCRbeta analysis, collaborators shipped samples in one of three forms: frozen whole blood, isolated PBMCs, or DNA extracted from either of those sample types. TCRbeta CDR3 regions were amplified from genomic DNA using the immunoSEQ Assay, a bias-controlled multiplex PCR. The published analysis was carried out like this. Within the assay, amplification of reference gene primers was used to estimate how many nucleated cells each sample contained. To quantify the absolute abundance of each unique TCRbeta CDR3 rearrangement, sequence reads were collapsed and filtered. Productive Simpson clonality was computed per sample as the square root of Simpson's diversity index over productive rearrangements. TCRdb mirrors the immuneACCESS table, restricted to in-frame sequences. Some clones are absent from its copies; in checked studies, under half trace to an unresolved V gene, and the reason for the others is unknown. V and J calls and clone size are copied from that table; D and trimming were computed from the DNA. Recorded for this sample are about 170,000 clones; approximately 84% of them occurred a single time. Together, the top ten hold less than 3.5% of the sample.

This receptor was obtained from a woman older than 75 with COVID-19, enrolled during active disease. The material sequenced was peripheral blood. The sequence joins TRBV28 to TRBJ2-1; a stretch of 12 junction bases matches TRBD2. CDR3 loop: CASSFLAGGRNEQFF. The DNA sequence is TGTGCCAGCAGTTTTCTAGCGGGGGGGCGCAATGAGCAGTTCTTC.